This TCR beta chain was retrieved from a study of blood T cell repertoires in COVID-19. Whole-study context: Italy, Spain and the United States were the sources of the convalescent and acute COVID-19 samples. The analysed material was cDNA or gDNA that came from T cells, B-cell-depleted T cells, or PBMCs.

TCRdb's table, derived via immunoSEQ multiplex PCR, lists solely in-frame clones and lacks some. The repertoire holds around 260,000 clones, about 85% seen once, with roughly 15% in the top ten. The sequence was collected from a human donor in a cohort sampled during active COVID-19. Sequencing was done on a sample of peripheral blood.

This chain's CDR3 is CASSPGVQPQHF. CDR3 in DNA: TGTGCCAGCAGTCCGGGTGTTCAGCCCCAGCATTTT. The V call is TRBV2, the J call TRBJ1-5; D uncertain. The germline CDR1 and CDR2 sequences are SNHLY and FYNNEI. The CDR3 contains 12 residues. The V end lost 5 bases, the J end lost 6 bases, and 8 bases lay between the germline ends.